The following is a T cell receptor (beta chain) sequence with its context. Its target is unknown. Germline V CDR1 and CDR2: SGHTS, YDEGEE. V lost 3 bases, J lost 4 bases, and 7 bases lay in between. This CDR3 comprises 13 residues. This specimen belongs to a study of cytomegalovirus exposure and HLA in healthy donors. Study-level findings and limits: A few V segments could not be told apart, such as TRBV6-2 and TRBV6-3, and were left out. The study designated fewer than 200 TCR beta chains cytomegalovirus-associated. Later analysis suggested links between common viral pathogens and several top significant clusters.

Primers for the PCR totalled 60 Vbeta and 13 Jbeta. Sequencing was performed with immunoSEQ multiplex PCR; in TCRdb, only in-frame clones are kept and a portion is missing. Among 120,000 or so clones listed, 80% were seen once. Sequencing input: PBMCs. The clonotype comes from a young man in good health and CMV-seropositive. V and J are TRBV5-8 and TRBJ2-2; unclear D gene. The CDR3 protein is CASSYELTGELFF. In DNA, the CDR3 is TGTGCCAGCAGCTACGAGCTCACCGGGGAGCTGTTTTTT.